The rows below give T cell receptor beta chains drawn from one sample of a study of blood T cells in healthy people across ages. TCRdb reanalysed the 5' RACE reads using MiXCR and keeps one entry per CDR3 protein. The data hold roughly 1,800,000 distinct CDR3 sequences, with approximately 50% observed a single time. The sequenced sample consisted of blood. The source of these receptors is a woman between 40 and 50 years old in good health. CDR3s leave out the opening cysteine and the closing phenylalanine or tryptophan. The order of the fields is J gene, clone size, V gene, CDR3 protein. Size is omitted from some rows. Given values are once, few, many or a class for expanded clones.

TRBJ1-2 | - | TRBV3-1 | ASSQTLGLTYGYT
TRBJ1-6 | few | TRBV7-9 | ASRAGTHHSPLH
TRBJ1-2 | few | TRBV5-5 | ASRRDRVEVYGYT
TRBJ2-3 | few | TRBV6-6 | ASSTIGLGDTQY
TRBJ2-5 | - | TRBV7-2 | ASSLRGRTSGVQETQY
TRBJ2-5 | few | TRBV7-6 | ASSSPAGWQETQY
TRBJ2-1 | - | TRBV24-1 | ATSRGFNEQF
TRBJ1-1 | - | TRBV24-1 | ATSGQSTGGIGSTEAF
TRBJ2-5 | - | TRBV5-1 | ASSSGTFRETQY
TRBJ2-5 | once | TRBV5-1 | ASSRDRPSQETQY
TRBJ2-3 | - | TRBV28 | ASGGGVINTQY
TRBJ1-2 | few | TRBV11-2 | ASSLGYRSYT
TRBJ2-1 | - | TRBV5-1 | ASSPTASNYNEQF
- | - | TRBV7-9 | ASSLRVGNAEQY
TRBJ2-1 | few | TRBV12-3/TRBV12-4 | ASSAGAGNYNEQF
TRBJ2-3 | few | TRBV20-1 | SAPGQPWADTQY
TRBJ2-3 | few | TRBV2 | ASLAPDTQY
TRBJ1-1 | - | TRBV5-6 | ASSLGQTAF
TRBJ2-5 | many | TRBV11-2 | ASSPGPRETQY
TRBJ2-3 | - | TRBV6-2/TRBV6-3 | ASMVSGTDTQY
TRBJ2-1 | few | TRBV4-1 | ASSQSIGTYNEQF
TRBJ2-1 | - | TRBV12-3/TRBV12-4 | ASSFEEGDTLYNEQF
TRBJ2-3 | - | TRBV10-3 | AISGTSGASTDTQY
TRBJ1-5 | - | TRBV5-1 | ASSLEPLATGQPQH
TRBJ1-2 | - | TRBV29-1 | SVEEERGYGYT
TRBJ2-5 | few | TRBV20-1 | SASSPGLYQETQY
TRBJ1-5 | - | TRBV20-1 | SARLPGGRNQPQH
TRBJ1-1 | - | TRBV20-1 | SARTGTSNTEAF
TRBJ2-5 | - | TRBV11-2 | ASSSIRETAGNWETQY
TRBJ2-7 | - | TRBV4-3 | ASSQVPDGGYEQY
TRBJ1-5 | - | TRBV7-2 | ASSLGTPYSNQPQH
TRBJ1-2 | - | TRBV7-2 | ASSSSRDRAEANGYT
TRBJ2-7 | once | TRBV10-3 | AISNFGGPYEQY
TRBJ1-5 | - | TRBV28 | ATGGTGNQPQH
TRBJ2-1 | few | TRBV4-2 | ASSQEYEQF
TRBJ1-1 | - | TRBV29-1 | SVEGRQPNTEAF
TRBJ1-2 | few | TRBV20-1 | SASVSGTNYGYT
TRBJ1-2 | - | TRBV6-1 | ASRAGADYGYT
TRBJ1-5 | few | TRBV18 | ASSPRVQQPQH
TRBJ2-7 | - | TRBV5-1 | ASGLGAGVSYEQY
TRBJ2-1 | - | TRBV21-1 | ASSKRREHNEQF
TRBJ1-2 | - | TRBV20-1 | SASQGNGYT
TRBJ2-7 | few | TRBV3-1 | ASSQEDAAYEQY
TRBJ2-5 | - | TRBV28 | ASRDAGGRVQETQY
TRBJ2-6 | - | TRBV19 | ASSIAGTGGSGANVLT
TRBJ2-1 | - | TRBV3-1 | ASSPVGTSGGTNEQF
TRBJ2-5 | few | TRBV9 | ASSPAAGGRQETQY
TRBJ2-5 | - | TRBV18 | ASSPPSGAETQY